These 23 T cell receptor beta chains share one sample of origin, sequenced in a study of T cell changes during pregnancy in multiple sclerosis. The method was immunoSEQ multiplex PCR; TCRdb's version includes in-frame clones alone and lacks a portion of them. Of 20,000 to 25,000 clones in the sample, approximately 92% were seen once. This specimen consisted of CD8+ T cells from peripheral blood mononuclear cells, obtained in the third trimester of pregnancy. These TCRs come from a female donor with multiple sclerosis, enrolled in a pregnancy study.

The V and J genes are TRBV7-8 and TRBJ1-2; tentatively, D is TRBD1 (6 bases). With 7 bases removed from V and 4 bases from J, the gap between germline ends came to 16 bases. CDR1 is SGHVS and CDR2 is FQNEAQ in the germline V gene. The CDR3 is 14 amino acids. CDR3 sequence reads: CASTPTTGPYGYTF. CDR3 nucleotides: TGTGCCAGCACCCCCACTACAGGGCCCTATGGCTACACCTTC.

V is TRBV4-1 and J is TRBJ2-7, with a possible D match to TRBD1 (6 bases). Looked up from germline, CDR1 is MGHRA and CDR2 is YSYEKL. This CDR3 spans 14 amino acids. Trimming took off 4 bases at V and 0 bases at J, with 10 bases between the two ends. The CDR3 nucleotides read TGCGCCAGCAGCCCCCGGGACACCTCCTACGAGCAGTACTTC. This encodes CASSPRDTSYEQYF.

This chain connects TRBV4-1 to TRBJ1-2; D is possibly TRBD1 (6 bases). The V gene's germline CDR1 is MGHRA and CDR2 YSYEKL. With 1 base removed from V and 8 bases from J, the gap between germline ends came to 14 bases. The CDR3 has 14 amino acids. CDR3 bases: TGCGCCAGCAGCCAAGTCGCAGGGGAGAAGGGCTACACCTTC. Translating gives CASSQVAGEKGYTF.

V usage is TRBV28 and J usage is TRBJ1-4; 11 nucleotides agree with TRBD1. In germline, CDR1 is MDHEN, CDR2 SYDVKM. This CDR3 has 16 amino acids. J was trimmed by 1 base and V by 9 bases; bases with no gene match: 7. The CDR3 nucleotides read TGTGCCAGGGACAGGGGGCAAAGAGGAACTAATGAAAAACTGTTTTTT. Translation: CARDRGQRGTNEKLFF.

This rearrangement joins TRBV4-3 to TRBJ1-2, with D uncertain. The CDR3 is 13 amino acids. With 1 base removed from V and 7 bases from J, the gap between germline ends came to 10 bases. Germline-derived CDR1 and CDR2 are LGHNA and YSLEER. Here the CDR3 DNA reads TGCGCCAGCAGCCAAGGGGCCCGGGGTGGCTACACCTTC. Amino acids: CASSQGARGGYTF.

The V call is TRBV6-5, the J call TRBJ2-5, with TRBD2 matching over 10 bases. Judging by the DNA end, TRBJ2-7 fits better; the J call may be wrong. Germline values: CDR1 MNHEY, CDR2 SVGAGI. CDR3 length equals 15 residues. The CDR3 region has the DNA TGTGCCAGCAGCAATCAGCGGGAGGGTGATTACGAGCAGTACTTC. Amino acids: CASSNQREGDYEQYF.

The CDR3 sequence is CASSQGQGGANVLTF. The DNA of the CDR3 is TGCGCCAGCAGCCAAGGACAGGGTGGGGCCAACGTCCTGACTTTC. J is TRBJ2-6 and V is TRBV4-3, with 7 bases fitting TRBD1. Germline CDR1 LGHNA, CDR2 YSLEER. The CDR3 has 15 residues. V shed 1 base and J 3 bases; nucleotides not matched to a gene: 0.

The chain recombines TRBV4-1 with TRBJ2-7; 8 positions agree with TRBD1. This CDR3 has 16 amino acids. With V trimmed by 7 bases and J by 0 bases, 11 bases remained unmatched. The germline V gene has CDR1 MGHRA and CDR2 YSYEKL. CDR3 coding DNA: TGCGCCAGCACCCCAAAAGGGACAGGCGACTCCTACGAGCAGTACTTC. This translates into CASTPKGTGDSYEQYF.

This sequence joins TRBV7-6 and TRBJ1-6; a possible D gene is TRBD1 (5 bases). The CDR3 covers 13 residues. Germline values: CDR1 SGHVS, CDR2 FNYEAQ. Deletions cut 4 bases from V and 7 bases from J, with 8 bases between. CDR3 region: CASSSGRNSPLHF. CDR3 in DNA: TGTGCCAGCAGCTCAGGGCGGAATTCACCCCTCCACTTT.

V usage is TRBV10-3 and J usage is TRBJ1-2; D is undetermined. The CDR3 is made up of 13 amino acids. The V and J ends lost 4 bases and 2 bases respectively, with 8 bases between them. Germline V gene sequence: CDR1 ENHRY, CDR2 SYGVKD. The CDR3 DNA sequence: TGTGCCATCAGTGGCGGAGGGAACTATGGCTACACCTTC. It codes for CAISGGGNYGYTF.

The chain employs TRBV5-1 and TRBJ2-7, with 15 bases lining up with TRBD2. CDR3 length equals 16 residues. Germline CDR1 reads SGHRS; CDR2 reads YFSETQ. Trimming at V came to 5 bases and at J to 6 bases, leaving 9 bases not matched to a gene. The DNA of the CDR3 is TGCGCCAGCAGTCCCTCCCCGGGACTAGCGGGGGGCGAGCAGTACTTC. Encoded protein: CASSPSPGLAGGEQYF.

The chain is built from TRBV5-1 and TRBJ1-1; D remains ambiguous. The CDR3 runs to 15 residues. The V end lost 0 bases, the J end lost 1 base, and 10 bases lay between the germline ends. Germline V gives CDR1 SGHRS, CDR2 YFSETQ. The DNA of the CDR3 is TGCGCCAGCAGCTTGGGAGGGATAGCGAACACTGAAGCTTTCTTT. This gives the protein CASSLGGIANTEAFF.

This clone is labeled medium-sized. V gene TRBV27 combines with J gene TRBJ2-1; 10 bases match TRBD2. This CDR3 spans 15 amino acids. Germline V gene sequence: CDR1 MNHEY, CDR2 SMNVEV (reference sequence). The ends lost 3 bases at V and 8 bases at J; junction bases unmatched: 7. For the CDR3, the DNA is TGTGCCAGCAGTTTTCAGCGGGAGGGCCTCTATGAGCAGTTCTTC. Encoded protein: CASSFQREGLYEQFF.

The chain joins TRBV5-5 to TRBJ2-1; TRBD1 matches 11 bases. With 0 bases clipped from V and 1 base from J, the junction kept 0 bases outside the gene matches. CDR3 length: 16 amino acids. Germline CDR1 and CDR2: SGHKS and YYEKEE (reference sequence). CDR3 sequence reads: CASSLGDRGSYNEQFF. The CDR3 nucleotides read TGTGCCAGCAGCTTGGGGGACAGGGGGTCCTACAATGAGCAGTTCTTC.

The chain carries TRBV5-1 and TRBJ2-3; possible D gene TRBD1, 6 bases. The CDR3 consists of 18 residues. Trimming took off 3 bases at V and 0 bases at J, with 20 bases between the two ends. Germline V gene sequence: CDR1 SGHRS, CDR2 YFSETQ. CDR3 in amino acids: CASSSIQGLTLSTDTQYF. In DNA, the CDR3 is TGCGCCAGCAGCTCGATACAGGGTTTAACCCTGAGCACAGATACGCAGTATTTT.

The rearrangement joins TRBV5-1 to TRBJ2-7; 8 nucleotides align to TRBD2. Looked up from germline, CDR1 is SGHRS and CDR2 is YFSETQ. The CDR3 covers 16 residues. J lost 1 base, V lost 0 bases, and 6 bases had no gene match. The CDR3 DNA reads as TGCGCCAGCAGCTTGGATCTAGCGGGTCCTTCCTACGAGCAGTACTTC. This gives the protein CASSLDLAGPSYEQYF.

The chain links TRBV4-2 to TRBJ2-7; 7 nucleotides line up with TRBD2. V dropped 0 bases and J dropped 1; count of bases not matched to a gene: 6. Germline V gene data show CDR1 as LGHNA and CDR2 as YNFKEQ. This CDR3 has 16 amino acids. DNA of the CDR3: TGTGCCAGCAGCCAAGATGGGGCTAGCGGTTCCTACGAGCAGTACTTC. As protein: CASSQDGASGSYEQYF.

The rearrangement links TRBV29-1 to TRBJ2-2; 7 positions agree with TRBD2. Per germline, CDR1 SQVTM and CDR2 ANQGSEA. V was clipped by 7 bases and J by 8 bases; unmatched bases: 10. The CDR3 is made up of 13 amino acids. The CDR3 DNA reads TGCAGCGCCCTAACTAGCGTTGGAGGGGAGCTGTTTTTT. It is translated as CSALTSVGGELFF.

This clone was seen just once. Written as DNA, the CDR3 is TGTGCCAGCAGTTTGGGACAGGGGAACACCGGGGAGCTGTTTTTT. Translated, it gives CASSLGQGNTGELFF. The chain joins TRBV2 to TRBJ2-2; the match to TRBD1 covers 9 bases. The trim removed 5 bases at V and 1 base at J, leaving 2 bases unmatched. Germline assignment: CDR1 SNHLY and CDR2 FYNNEI. The CDR3 sequence is 15 residues long.

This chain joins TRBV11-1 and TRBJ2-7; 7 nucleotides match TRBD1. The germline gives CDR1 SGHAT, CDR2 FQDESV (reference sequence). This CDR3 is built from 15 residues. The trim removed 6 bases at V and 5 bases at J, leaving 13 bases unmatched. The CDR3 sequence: CASSLRDSRSNEQYF. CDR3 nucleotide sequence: TGTGCCAGCAGTCTCCGGGACAGCCGGTCAAACGAGCAGTACTTC.

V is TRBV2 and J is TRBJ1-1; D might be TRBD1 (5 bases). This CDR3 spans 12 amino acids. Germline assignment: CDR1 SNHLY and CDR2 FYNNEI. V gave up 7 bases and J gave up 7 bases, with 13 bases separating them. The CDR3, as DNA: TGTGCCAGCAATGGACACCTGCATGAAGCTTTCTTT. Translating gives CASNGHLHEAFF.

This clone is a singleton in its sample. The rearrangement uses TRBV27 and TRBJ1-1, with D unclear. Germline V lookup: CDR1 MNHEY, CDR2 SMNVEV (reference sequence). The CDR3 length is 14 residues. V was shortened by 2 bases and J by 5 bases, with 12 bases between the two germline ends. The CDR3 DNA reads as TGTGCCAGCAGTTTAGGAGGAGGAAAAACTGAAGCTTTCTTT. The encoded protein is CASSLGGGKTEAFF.

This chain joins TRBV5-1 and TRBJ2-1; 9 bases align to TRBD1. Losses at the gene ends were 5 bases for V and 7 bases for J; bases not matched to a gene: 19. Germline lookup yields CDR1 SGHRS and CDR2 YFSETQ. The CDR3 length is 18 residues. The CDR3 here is CASSLTAGTGYVGNEQFF. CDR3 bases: TGCGCCAGCAGTCTGACTGCCGGGACAGGGTATGTGGGAAATGAGCAGTTCTTC. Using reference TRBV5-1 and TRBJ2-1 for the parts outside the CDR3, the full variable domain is KAGVTQTPRYLIKTRGQQVTLSCSPISGHRSVSWYQQTPGQGLQFLFEYFSETQRNKGNFPGRFSGRQFSNSRSEMNVSTLELGDSALYLCASSLTAGTGYVGNEQFFGPGTRLTVL.